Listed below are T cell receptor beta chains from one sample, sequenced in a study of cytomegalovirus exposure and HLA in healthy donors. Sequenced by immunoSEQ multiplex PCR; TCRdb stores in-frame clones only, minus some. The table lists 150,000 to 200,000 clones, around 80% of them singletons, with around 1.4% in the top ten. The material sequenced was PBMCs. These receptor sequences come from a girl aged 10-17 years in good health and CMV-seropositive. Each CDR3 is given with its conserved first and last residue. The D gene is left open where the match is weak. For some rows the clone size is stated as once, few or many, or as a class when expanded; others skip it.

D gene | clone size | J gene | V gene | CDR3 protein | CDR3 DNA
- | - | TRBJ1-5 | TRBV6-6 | CASTLMQGQPQHF | TGTGCCAGCACTCTCATGCAGGGGCAGCCCCAGCATTTT
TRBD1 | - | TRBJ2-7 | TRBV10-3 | CAISESSRGRHEQYF | TGTGCCATCAGTGAGTCGAGTAGGGGGCGGCACGAGCAGTACTTC
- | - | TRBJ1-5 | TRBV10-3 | CAIRVDSNQPQHF | TGTGCCATCAGGGTAGATAGCAATCAGCCCCAGCATTTT
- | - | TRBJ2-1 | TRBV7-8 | CASSLSREQFF | TGTGCCAGCAGCTTATCGCGTGAGCAGTTCTTC
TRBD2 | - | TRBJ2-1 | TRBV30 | CAWSLAGGLNEQFF | TGTGCCTGGTCCCTAGCGGGAGGGTTAAATGAGCAGTTCTTC
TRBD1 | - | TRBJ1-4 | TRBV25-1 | CASAKAGGTNEKLFF | TGTGCCAGCGCCAAGGCAGGGGGAACTAATGAAAAACTGTTTTTT
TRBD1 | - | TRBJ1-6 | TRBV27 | CASSFLIQGARLNSPLHF | TGTGCCAGCAGTTTTCTAATACAGGGGGCGCGTTTGAATTCACCCCTCCACTTT
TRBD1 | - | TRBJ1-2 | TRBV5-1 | CASSLGQGSYGYTF | TGCGCCAGCAGCTTGGGACAGGGCAGCTATGGCTACACCTTC
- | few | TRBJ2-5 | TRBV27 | CASSLFGNEAETQYF | TGTGCCAGCAGTTTATTCGGAAACGAGGCGGAGACCCAGTACTTC
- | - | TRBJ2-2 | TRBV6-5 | CASSSGQNTGELFF | TGTGCCAGCAGTTCTGGACAGAACACCGGGGAGCTGTTTTTT
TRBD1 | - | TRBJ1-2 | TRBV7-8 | CASSSGQANYGYTF | TGTGCCAGCAGCTCCGGACAGGCTAACTATGGCTACACCTTC
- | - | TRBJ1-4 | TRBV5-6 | CASSLERRTNEKLFF | TGTGCCAGCAGCTTGGAGCGTAGGACTAATGAAAAACTGTTTTTT
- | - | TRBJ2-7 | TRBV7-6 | CASSLAGGIYEQYF | TGTGCCAGCAGCTTAGCAGGGGGAATCTACGAGCAGTACTTC
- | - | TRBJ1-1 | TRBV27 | CASSVRGRTEAFF | TGTGCCAGTTCCGTCCGGGGTCGGACTGAAGCTTTCTTT
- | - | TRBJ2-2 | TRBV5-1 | CASSLIRVNTGELFF | TGCGCCAGCAGCTTGATAAGAGTTAACACCGGGGAGCTGTTTTTT
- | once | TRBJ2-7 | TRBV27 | CASSLARGYYEQYF | TGTGCCAGCAGTTTAGCGCGGGGATACTACGAGCAGTACTTC
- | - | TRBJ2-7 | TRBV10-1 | CASSVGPSSYEQYF | TGCGCCAGCAGTGTGGGGCCGAGCTCCTACGAGCAGTACTTC
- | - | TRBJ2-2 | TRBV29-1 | CSWLANTGELFF | TGCAGCTGGCTCGCGAACACCGGGGAGCTGTTTTTT
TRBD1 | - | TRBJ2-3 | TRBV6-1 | CASSPTGVSTDTQYF | TGTGCCAGCAGTCCGACAGGGGTGAGCACAGATACGCAGTATTTT
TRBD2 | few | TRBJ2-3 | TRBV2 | CASSDGGGATDTQYF | TGTGCCAGCAGTGATGGCGGGGGGGCCACAGATACGCAGTATTTT
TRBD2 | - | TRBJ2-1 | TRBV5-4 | CASSLGSSGNYNEQFF | TGTGCCAGCAGCTTGGGGTCTAGCGGGAATTACAATGAGCAGTTCTTC
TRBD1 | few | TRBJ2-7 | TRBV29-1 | CSVKTGGERGQYF | TGCAGCGTTAAGACAGGGGGCGAACGGGGGCAGTACTTC
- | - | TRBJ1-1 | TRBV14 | CASSQRRGNTEAFF | TGTGCCAGCAGCCAAAGGCGCGGTAACACTGAAGCTTTCTTT
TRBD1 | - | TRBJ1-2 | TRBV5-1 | CASSPDRVYGYTF | TGCGCCAGCAGCCCGGACAGGGTCTATGGCTACACCTTC
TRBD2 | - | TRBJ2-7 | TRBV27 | CASSSMGLAGEGRYF | TGTGCCAGCAGTTCGATGGGACTAGCGGGAGAGGGGCGGTACTTC
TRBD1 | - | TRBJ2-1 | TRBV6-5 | CASRVGTASYNEQFF | TGTGCCAGCAGGGTTGGGACAGCTTCCTACAATGAGCAGTTCTTC
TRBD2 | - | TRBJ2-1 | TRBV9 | CASSVVSGRSSYNEQFF | TGTGCCAGCAGCGTAGTGAGCGGGAGAAGCTCCTACAATGAGCAGTTCTTC
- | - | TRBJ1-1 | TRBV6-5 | CASKYGLVAFF | TGTGCCAGCAAGTACGGACTAGTAGCTTTCTTT
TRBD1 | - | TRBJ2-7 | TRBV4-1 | CASSQTGQGTYEQYF | TGCGCCAGCAGCCAAACGGGACAGGGAACCTACGAGCAGTACTTC
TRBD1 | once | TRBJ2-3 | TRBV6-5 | CASGQGLHTDTQYF | TGTGCCAGCGGACAGGGACTTCACACAGATACGCAGTATTTT
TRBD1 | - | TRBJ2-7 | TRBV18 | CASSPLDRGYEQYF | TGTGCCAGCTCACCCCTCGACAGGGGATACGAGCAGTACTTC
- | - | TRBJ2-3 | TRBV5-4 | CASSLAGGLDTQYF | TGTGCCAGCAGCTTGGCTGGGGGACTAGATACGCAGTATTTT